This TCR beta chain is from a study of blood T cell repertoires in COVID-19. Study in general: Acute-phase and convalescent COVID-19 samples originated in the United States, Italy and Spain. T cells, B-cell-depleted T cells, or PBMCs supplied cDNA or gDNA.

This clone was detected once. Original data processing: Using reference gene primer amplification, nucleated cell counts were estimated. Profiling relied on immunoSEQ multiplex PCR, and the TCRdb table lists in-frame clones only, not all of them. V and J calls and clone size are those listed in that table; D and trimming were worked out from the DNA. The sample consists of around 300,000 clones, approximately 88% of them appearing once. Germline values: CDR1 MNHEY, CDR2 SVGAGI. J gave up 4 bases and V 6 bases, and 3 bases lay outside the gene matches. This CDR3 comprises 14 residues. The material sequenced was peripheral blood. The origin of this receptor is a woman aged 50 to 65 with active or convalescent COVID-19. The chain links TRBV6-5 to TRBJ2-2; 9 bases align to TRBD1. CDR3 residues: CASSKTGGTGELFF. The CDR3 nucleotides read TGTGCCAGCAGCAAGACAGGGGGCACCGGGGAGCTGTTTTTT.